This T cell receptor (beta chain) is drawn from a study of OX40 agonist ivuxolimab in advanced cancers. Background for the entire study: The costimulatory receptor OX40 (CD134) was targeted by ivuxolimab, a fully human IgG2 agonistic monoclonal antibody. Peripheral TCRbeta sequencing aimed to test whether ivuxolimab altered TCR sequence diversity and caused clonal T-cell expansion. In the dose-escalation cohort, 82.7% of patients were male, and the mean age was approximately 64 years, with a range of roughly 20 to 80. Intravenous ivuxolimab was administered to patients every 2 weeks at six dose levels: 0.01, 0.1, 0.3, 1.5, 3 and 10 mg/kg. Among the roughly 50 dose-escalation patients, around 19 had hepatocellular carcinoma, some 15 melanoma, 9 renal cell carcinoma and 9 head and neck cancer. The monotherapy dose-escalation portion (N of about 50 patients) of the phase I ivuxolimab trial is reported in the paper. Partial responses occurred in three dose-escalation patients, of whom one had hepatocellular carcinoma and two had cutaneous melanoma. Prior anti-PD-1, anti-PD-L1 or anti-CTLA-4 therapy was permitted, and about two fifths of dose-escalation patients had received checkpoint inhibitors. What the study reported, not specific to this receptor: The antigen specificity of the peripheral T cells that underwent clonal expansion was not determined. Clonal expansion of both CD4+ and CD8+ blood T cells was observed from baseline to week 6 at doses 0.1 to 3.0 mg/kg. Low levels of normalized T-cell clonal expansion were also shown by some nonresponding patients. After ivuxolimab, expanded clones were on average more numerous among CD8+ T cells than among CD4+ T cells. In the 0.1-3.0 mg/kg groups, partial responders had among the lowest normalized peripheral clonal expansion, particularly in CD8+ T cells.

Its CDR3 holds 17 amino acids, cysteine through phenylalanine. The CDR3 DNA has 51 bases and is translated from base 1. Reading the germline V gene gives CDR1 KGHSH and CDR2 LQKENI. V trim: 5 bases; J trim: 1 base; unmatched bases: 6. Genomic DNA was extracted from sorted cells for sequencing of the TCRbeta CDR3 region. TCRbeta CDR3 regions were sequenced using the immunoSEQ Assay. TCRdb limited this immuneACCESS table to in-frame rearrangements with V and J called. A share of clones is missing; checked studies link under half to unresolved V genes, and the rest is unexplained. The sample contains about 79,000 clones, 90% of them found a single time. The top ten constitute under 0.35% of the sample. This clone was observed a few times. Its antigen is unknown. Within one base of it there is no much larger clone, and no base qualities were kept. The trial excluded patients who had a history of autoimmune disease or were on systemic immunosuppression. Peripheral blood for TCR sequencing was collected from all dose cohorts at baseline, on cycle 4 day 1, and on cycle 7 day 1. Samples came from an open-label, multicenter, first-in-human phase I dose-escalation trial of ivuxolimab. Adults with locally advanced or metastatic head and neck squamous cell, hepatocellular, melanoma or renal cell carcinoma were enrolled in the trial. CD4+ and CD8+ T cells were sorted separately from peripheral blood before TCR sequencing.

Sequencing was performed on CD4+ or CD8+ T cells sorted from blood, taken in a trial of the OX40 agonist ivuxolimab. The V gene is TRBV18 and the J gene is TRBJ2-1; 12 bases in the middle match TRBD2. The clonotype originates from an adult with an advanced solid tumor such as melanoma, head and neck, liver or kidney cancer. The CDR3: CASSIQGTSGSYNEQFF. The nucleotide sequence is TGTGCCAGCTCAATCCAAGGGACTAGCGGGTCCTACAATGAGCAGTTCTTC.